Sequencing of this T cell receptor (delta chain) was carried out in a study of gamma-delta T cells after stem cell transplantation. Trimming cost V 0 bases and J 0 bases; bases outside gene matches: 7. This CDR3 region has 18 residues. From germline, CDR1 is GEAIGNYY and CDR2 EKD. TCRdb re-called the RT-PCR reads via CATT. The sample has some 6,000 delta-chain clones; approximately 1.9% are singletons. The sample consisted of gamma-delta T cells. This receptor was taken from a human donor. It is not recorded whose cells these are; they may come from a transplant donor. The chain recombines TRDV2 with TRDJ1; 12 nucleotides line up with TRDD3. CDR3 residues: CACDTLLLGDTYTDKLIF. For the CDR3, the DNA is TGTGCCTGTGACACCCTCCTACTGGGGGATACCTACACCGATAAACTCATCTTT.